This T cell receptor beta chain was found in a study of shared T cell receptors in the human thymus. Produced via immunoSEQ multiplex PCR; TCRdb's table is partial and in-frame only. The data contain 720,000 or so clones, approximately 85% of them singletons. V shed 6 bases, J shed 2 bases, and the junction held 6 bases outside the gene matches. The CDR3 covers 15 residues. Germline V gene sequence: CDR1 MDHEN, CDR2 SYDVKM. The sample was also linked to a second study, of human thymus T cells. This second report adds: Healthy Finnish infants having corrective surgery for congenital heart defects served as donors. Resections obtained during corrective heart surgery supplied the thymus tissue. Apparent bias marked the V and J gene usage of thymic and blood repertoires.

Sequenced sample: thymocytes. The V gene is TRBV28, the J gene TRBJ2-5, with TRBD2 matching over 10 bases. The receptor comes from a girl under three years old with a congenital heart defect. CDR3 bases: TGTGCCAGCAGGGACTTAGCGGGGGGTCAAGAGACCCAGTACTTC. This codes for CASRDLAGGQETQYF.